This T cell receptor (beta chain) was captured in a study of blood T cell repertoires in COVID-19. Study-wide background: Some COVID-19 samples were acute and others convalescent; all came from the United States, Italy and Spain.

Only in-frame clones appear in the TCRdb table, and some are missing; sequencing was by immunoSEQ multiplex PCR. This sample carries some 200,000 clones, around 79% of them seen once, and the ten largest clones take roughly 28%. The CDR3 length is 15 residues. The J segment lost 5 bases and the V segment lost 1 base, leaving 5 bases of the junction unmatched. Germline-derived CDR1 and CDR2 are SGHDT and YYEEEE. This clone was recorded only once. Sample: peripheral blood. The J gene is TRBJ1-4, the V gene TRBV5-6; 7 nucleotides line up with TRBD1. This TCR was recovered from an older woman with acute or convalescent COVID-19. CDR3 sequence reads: CASSLRGTVNEKLFF. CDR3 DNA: TGTGCCAGCAGCTTGAGAGGGACAGTGAATGAAAAACTGTTTTTT.